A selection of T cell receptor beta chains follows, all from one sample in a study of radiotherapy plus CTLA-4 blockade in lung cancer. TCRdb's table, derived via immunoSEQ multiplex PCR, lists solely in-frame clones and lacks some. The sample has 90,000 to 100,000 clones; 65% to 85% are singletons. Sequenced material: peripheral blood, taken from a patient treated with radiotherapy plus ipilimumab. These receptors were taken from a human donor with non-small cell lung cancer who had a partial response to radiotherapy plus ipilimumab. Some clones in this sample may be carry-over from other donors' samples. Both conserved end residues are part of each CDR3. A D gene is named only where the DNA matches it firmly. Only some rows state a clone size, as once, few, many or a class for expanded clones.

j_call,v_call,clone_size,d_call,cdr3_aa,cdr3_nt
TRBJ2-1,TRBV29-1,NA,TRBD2,CSVDPGGGPNEQFF,TGCAGCGTCGACCCGGGGGGAGGGCCAAATGAGCAGTTCTTC
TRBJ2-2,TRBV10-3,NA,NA,CAISEEPNTGELFF,TGTGCCATCAGCGAAGAGCCGAACACCGGGGAGCTGTTTTTT
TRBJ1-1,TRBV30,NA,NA,CAWSPRGRNTEAFF,TGTGCCTGGAGTCCCCGAGGAAGAAACACTGAAGCTTTCTTT
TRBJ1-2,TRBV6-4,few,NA,CASSDTGSGYTF,TGTGCCAGCAGTGACACCGGGAGTGGCTACACCTTC
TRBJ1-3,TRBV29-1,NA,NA,CSVSIGPGISSGNTIYF,TGCAGCGTCTCAATCGGACCGGGGATTAGCTCTGGAAACACCATATATTTT
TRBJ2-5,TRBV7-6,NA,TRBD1,CASSADRVQETQYF,TGTGCCAGCAGCGCGGACAGGGTTCAAGAGACCCAGTACTTC
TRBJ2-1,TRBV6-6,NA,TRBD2,CASSPWTSGSDNEQFF,TGTGCCAGCAGCCCATGGACTAGCGGGAGTGACAATGAGCAGTTCTTC
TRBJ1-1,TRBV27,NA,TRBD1,CASNTYRGRNTEAFF,TGTGCCAGCAACACATACAGGGGGCGAAACACTGAAGCTTTCTTT
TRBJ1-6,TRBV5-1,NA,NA,CASSLQGADSPLHF,TGCGCCAGCAGTTTACAGGGTGCGGATTCACCCCTCCACTTT
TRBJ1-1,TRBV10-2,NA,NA,CASSVSPGNTEAFF,TGCGCCAGCAGTGTTTCCCCCGGGAACACTGAAGCTTTCTTT
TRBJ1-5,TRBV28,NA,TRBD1,CASSLSGQGNQPQHF,TGTGCCAGCAGTTTATCAGGACAGGGCAATCAGCCCCAGCATTTT
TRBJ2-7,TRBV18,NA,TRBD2,CASKAGGPGEQYF,TGTGCCAGCAAAGCGGGAGGACCGGGCGAGCAGTACTTC
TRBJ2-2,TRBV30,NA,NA,CAWSRTANTGELFF,TGTGCCTGGAGTCGGACAGCGAACACCGGGGAGCTGTTTTTT
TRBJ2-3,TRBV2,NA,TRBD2,CASMAGGPEITDTQYF,TGTGCCAGCATGGCGGGAGGGCCCGAGATCACAGATACGCAGTATTTT
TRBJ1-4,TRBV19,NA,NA,CASSVRTEGTNEKLFF,TGTGCCAGTAGTGTACGAACTGAGGGAACTAATGAAAAACTGTTTTTT
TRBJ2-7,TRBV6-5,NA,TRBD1,CASSYLGGTAVHEQYF,TGTGCCAGCAGCTACCTCGGTGGGACAGCCGTTCACGAGCAGTACTTC
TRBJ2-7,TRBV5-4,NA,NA,CASSLGALAGEQYF,TGTGCCAGCAGCTTGGGAGCCCTTGCAGGGGAGCAGTACTTC
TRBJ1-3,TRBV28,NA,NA,CASTELADGNTIYF,TGTGCCAGCACCGAATTGGCAGATGGAAACACCATATATTTT
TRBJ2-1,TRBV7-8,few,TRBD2,CASSPRNSGMASYNEQFF,TGTGCCAGCAGCCCCCGGAATAGCGGGATGGCCTCCTACAATGAGCAGTTCTTC
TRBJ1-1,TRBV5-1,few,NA,CASSLGQVNTEAFF,TGCGCCAGCAGCTTGGGACAGGTGAACACTGAAGCTTTCTTT
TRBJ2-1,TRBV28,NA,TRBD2,CASRLRGAYNEQFF,TGTGCCAGCCGTTTGCGGGGGGCATACAATGAGCAGTTCTTC
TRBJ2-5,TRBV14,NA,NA,CASSQAGGGRQYF,TGTGCCAGCAGCCAAGCGGGAGGGGGCCGTCAGTACTTC
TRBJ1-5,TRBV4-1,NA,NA,CASSQVSASNQPQHF,TGCGCCAGCAGCCAAGTCTCCGCGAGCAATCAGCCCCAGCATTTT
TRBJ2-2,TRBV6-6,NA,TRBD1,CASKRTGTGELFF,TGTGCCAGCAAAAGGACAGGGACCGGGGAGCTGTTTTTT
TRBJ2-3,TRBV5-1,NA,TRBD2,CASSFQTSGGADTQYF,TGCGCCAGCAGCTTTCAGACTAGCGGGGGCGCAGATACGCAGTATTTT
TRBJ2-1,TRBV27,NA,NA,CASSKQYSYNEQFF,TGTGCCAGCAGTAAACAGTACTCCTACAATGAGCAGTTCTTC
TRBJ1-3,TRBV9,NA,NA,CASSGSRVAGNTIYF,TGTGCCAGCAGCGGAAGCAGGGTAGCTGGAAACACCATATATTTT
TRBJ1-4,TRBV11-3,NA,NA,CASSGPQGYGEKLFF,TGTGCCAGCAGCGGCCCCCAGGGCTACGGTGAAAAACTGTTTTTT
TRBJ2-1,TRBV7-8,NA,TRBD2,CASSPLAGSPYNEQFF,TGTGCCAGCAGCCCCTTAGCGGGGAGTCCCTACAATGAGCAGTTCTTC
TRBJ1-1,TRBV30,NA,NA,CAWSLNNLVATFGFF,TGTGCCTGGAGCCTCAATAACCTAGTGGCCACCTTTGGTTTCTTT
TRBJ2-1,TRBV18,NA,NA,CASSSTDRLYNEQFF,TGTGCCAGCTCATCGACGGACAGACTCTACAATGAGCAGTTCTTC
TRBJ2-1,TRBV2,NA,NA,CASSERVTANNEQFF,TGTGCCAGCAGTGAAAGGGTGACAGCCAACAATGAGCAGTTCTTC